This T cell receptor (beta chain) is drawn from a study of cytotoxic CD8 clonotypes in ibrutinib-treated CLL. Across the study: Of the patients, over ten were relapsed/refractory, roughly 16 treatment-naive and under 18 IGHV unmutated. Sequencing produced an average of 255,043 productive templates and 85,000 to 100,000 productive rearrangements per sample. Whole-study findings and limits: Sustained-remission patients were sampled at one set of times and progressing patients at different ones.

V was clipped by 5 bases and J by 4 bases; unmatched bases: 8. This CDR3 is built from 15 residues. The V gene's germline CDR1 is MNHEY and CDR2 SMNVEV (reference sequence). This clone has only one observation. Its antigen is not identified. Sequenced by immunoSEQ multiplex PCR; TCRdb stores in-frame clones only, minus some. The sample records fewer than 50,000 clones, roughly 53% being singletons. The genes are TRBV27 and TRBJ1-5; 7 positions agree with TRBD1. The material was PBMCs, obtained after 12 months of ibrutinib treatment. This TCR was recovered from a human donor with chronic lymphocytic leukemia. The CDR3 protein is CASSVTGVGNQPQHF. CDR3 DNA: TGTGCCAGCAGTGTAACAGGGGTTGGAAATCAGCCCCAGCATTTT.